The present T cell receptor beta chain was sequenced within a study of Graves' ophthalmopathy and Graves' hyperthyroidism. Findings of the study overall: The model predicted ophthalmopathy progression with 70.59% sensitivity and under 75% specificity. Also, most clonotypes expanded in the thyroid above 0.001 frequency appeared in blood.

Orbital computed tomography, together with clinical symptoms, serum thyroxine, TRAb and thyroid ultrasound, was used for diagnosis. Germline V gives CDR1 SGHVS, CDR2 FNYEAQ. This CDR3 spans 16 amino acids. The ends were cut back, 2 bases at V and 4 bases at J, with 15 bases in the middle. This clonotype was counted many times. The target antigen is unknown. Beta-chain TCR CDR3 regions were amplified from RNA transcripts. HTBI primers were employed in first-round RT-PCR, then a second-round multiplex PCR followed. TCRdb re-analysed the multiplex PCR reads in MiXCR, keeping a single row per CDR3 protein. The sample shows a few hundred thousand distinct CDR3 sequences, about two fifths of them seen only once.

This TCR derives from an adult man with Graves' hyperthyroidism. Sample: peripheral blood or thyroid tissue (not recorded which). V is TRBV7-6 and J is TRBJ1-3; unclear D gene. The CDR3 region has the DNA TGTGCCAGCAGCTTAACTGACGGACTAGGAGGAAACACCATATATTTT. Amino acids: CASSLTDGLGGNTIYF.